The 32 T cell receptor beta chains below were found in one sample sequenced in a study of T-cell memory formation after mild COVID-19. MiXCR, applied by TCRdb to the 5' RACE reads, yields one record per CDR3 protein. The table shows 120,000 to 150,000 distinct CDR3 sequences, with 14% occurring only once. Sequenced input: PBMCs or a T cell subset sorted from them (not recorded which). The receptors were gathered from an adult woman who had mild COVID-19 (a few samples of this study predate the infection). Cell type and time point are not known.

This clonotype was seen a few times. This sequence joins TRBV4-1 and TRBJ1-6; TRBD1 agrees at 8 bases. The CDR3 totals 15 residues. Germline loops: CDR1 MGHRA, CDR2 YSYEKL. The J segment lost 7 bases and the V segment lost 4 bases, leaving 6 bases of the junction unmatched. The DNA for the CDR3 is TGCGCCAGCAGCCCGAGCGGGACAGGCAATTCACCCCTCCACTTT. Protein: CASSPSGTGNSPLHF.

The sample holds a few counts of this clonotype. A much larger clone lies a single base off, so this may be a read error. The gene calls are TRBV4-3 and TRBJ1-2; 8 bases line up with TRBD1. This CDR3 is built from 16 residues. Germline loops: CDR1 LGHNA, CDR2 YSLEER. DNA for the CDR3: TGCGCCGGCAGCCACTCCTCAGGACAGGGCGGAATAGAGCACACCTTC. Translating gives CAGSHSSGQGGIEHTF.

The chain uses TRBV4-1 and TRBJ1-6; no firm D call. Trimming left V 1 base short and J 8 bases short, with 12 bases between. The V gene's germline CDR1 is MGHRA and CDR2 YSYEKL. The CDR3 totals 15 residues. The CDR3 DNA is TGCGCCAGCAGCCAAGCCCCGGGGAATTATTCACCCCTCCACTTT. This codes for CASSQAPGNYSPLHF.

This clonotype was recorded a few times. The genes are TRBV18 and TRBJ1-2, with TRBD1 as a possible D gene (6 bases). This CDR3 spans 18 amino acids. V was clipped by 0 bases and J by 4 bases, with 21 bases between them. Germline V gives CDR1 KGHSH, CDR2 LQKENI. CDR3 DNA sequence: TGTGCCAGCTCACCACCGGTGACAGGCATACTGGCAGGCTATGGCTACACCTTC. It codes for CASSPPVTGILAGYGYTF.

This sequence joins TRBV4-2 and TRBJ1-1; no definite D call. Germline-derived CDR1 and CDR2 are LGHNA and YNFKEQ. CDR3 length equals 14 residues. Trimming cost V 0 bases and J 5 bases, with 10 bases left between them. The CDR3: CASSQEMGWTEAFF. CDR3 bases: TGTGCCAGCAGCCAAGAGATGGGATGGACTGAAGCTTTCTTT.

This clonotype was recorded a few times. The V call is TRBV4-1, the J call TRBJ2-6; D tentatively fits TRBD1 or TRBD2 (5 bases each). The germline gives CDR1 MGHRA, CDR2 YSYEKL. This CDR3 is built from 20 residues. V was pared by 1 base and J by 0 bases, with 19 bases between. DNA of the CDR3: TGCGCCAGCAGCCAAGGAACCGGGACGGTCCTTTTCTCTGGGGCCAACGTCCTGACTTTC. This sequence encodes CASSQGTGTVLFSGANVLTF.

The chain employs TRBV10-2 and TRBJ2-5; D might be TRBD1 (6 bases). Germline CDR1 reads WSHSY; CDR2 reads SAAADI. The CDR3 is 16 residues long. Trimming took off 0 bases at V and 5 bases at J, with 16 bases between the two ends. For the CDR3, the DNA is TGCGCCAGCAGTGAGTCGGCAGGGGCTTTGGTGGAGACCCAGTACTTC. Amino acids: CASSESAGALVETQYF.

In its sample, this clonotype was seen many times. J is TRBJ2-3 and V is TRBV5-1; TRBD1 matches at 7 bases. This CDR3 contains 17 residues. From germline, CDR1 is SGHRS and CDR2 YFSETQ. The V gene end was trimmed by 0 bases and the J gene end by 6 bases; junction bases not matched to a gene: 13. CDR3 bases: TGCGCCAGCAGCTTGGGCCACACAGGGGAATTGGGTGATACGCAGTATTTT. This gives the protein CASSLGHTGELGDTQYF.

The chain uses TRBV20-1 and TRBJ2-7, with D hard to call. The CDR3 covers 18 residues. Trimming took 0 bases from V and 2 from J, leaving 23 bases between them. Germline CDR1 reads DFQATT; CDR2 reads SNEGSKA (reference sequence). The chain's CDR3 is CSARDYPLLDHKAYEQYF. The CDR3 region has the DNA TGCAGTGCTAGAGATTATCCCCTTCTAGATCACAAGGCCTACGAGCAGTACTTC.

In this sample, this clonotype turned up a few times. The rearrangement uses TRBV11-2 and TRBJ2-7; TRBD2 agrees at 12 bases. V shed 2 bases, J shed 3 bases, and the junction held 5 bases outside the gene matches. In germline, CDR1 is SGHAT, CDR2 FQNNGV. The CDR3 extends over 16 amino acids. Here the CDR3 reads CASSLITSGRNYEQYF. In DNA, the CDR3 is TGTGCCAGCAGCTTAATCACTAGCGGGAGGAACTACGAGCAGTACTTC.

This clonotype was seen a handful of times. Germline and junction disagree at one end, which may indicate a read error. The rearrangement links TRBV6-1 to TRBJ2-1; D call uncertain. The CDR3 has 14 residues. The germline gives CDR1 MNHNS, CDR2 SASEGT. DNA of the CDR3: TGTGCCGGCAGTATCCAGGAATCCTACAATGAGCAGTTCTTC. This codes for CAGSIQESYNEQFF.

This clonotype was recorded a few times. The V gene is TRBV7-8, the J gene TRBJ1-5; no definite D call. The CDR3 consists of 15 residues. Trimming pared 1 base from V and 0 bases from J, leaving 7 bases between. CDR1 SGHVS and CDR2 FQNEAQ come from the germline V gene. The CDR3 spells CASSLDSLSNQPQHF. The CDR3 DNA follows: TGTGCCAGCAGCTTAGACAGTCTTAGCAATCAGCCCCAGCATTTT. The full variable domain, in which reference TRBV7-8 and TRBJ1-5 provide the parts outside the CDR3, is GAGVSQSPRYKVAKRGQDVALRCDPISGHVSLFWYQQALGQGPEFLTYFQNEAQLDKSGLPSDRFFAERPEGSVSTLKIQRTQQEDSAVYLCASSLDSLSNQPQHFGDGTRLSIL.

This clonotype was observed a few times. The CDR3 DNA reads TGTGCCAGCAGCGTAGGGGATCGGAGCGGGAGCTCCTACAATGAGCAGTTCTTC. It yields the protein CASSVGDRSGSSYNEQFF. J is TRBJ2-1 and V is TRBV9; 8 positions agree with TRBD2. The CDR3 runs 18 residues. Germline CDR1 SGDLS, CDR2 YYNGEE. The junction had 8 bases not matched to a gene; V was cut back by 0 bases and J by 0 bases.

This chain uses TRBV9 with TRBJ1-1; D is unresolved. Germline V gives CDR1 SGDLS, CDR2 YYNGEE. This CDR3 has 13 residues. Trimming cost V 0 bases and J 1 base, with 4 bases left between them. This chain's CDR3 is CASSVASNTEAFF. CDR3 sequence (DNA): TGTGCCAGCAGCGTAGCTTCGAACACTGAAGCTTTCTTT.

The chain combines TRBV9 with TRBJ2-1; D gene ambiguous. V was trimmed by 0 bases and J by 8 bases, leaving 15 bases between them. Germline CDR1 and CDR2: SGDLS and YYNGEE. There are 15 residues in the CDR3. CDR3: CASSVGGPIIDEQFF. The CDR3 DNA is TGTGCCAGCAGCGTAGGAGGTCCAATAATCGATGAGCAGTTCTTC.

A few counts support this clonotype. The V gene is TRBV29-1, the J gene TRBJ1-3; D possibly corresponds to TRBD1 (6 bases). Germline V gene data show CDR1 as SQVTM and CDR2 as ANQGSEA. V lost 8 bases and J 0 bases, leaving 11 bases between the germline ends. The CDR3 runs 13 residues. The chain's CDR3 is CSIWTDSGNTIYF. The CDR3 DNA is TGCAGCATCTGGACAGACTCTGGAAACACCATATATTTT.

In nucleotides, the CDR3 is TGTGCCAGCAGTTTGCAGGGGTCTTCCTACGAGCAGTACTTC. Its protein product is CASSLQGSSYEQYF. The chain has TRBV12-3 or TRBV12-4 and TRBJ2-7; TRBD1 might be the D (6 bases). The CDR3 covers 14 residues. The ends were cut back, 3 bases at V and 1 base at J, with 10 bases in the middle.

This clonotype has a handful of counts. The genes are TRBV3-1 and TRBJ2-1; 9 positions agree with TRBD2. The germline gives CDR1 LGHDT, CDR2 YNNKEL (reference sequence). CDR3 size: 16 residues. Trimming took 0 bases from V and 7 from J; bases not matched to a gene: 7. CDR3 residues: CASSQDPAGGENEQFF. The CDR3 bases are TGTGCCAGCAGCCAAGATCCAGCGGGAGGTGAAAATGAGCAGTTCTTC.

The sample holds a few counts of this clonotype. V gene TRBV25-1 combines with J gene TRBJ1-5, with D maybe TRBD1 (6 bases). This CDR3 has 15 amino acids. Germline-derived CDR1 and CDR2 are MGHDK and SYGVNS. Trimming took off 5 bases at V and 2 bases at J, with 13 bases between the two ends. CDR3: CASSTQGFGNQPQHF. Here the CDR3 DNA reads TGTGCCAGCAGTACCCAGGGGTTCGGCAATCAGCCCCAGCATTTT. Full variable domain (remainder filled in from reference TRBV25-1 and TRBJ1-5): EADIYQTPRYLVIGTGKKITLECSQTMGHDKMYWYQQDPGMELHLIHYSYGVNSTEKGDLSSESTVSRIRTEHFPLTLESARPSHTSQYLCASSTQGFGNQPQHFGDGTRLSIL.

The chain recombines TRBV7-3 with TRBJ2-1, with TRBD1 identical over 7 bases. Trimming cost V 2 bases and J 9 bases; bases outside gene matches: 4. This CDR3 is 13 amino acids long. Looked up from germline, CDR1 is SGHTA and CDR2 is FQGTGA. The chain's CDR3 is CASSLFQGVEQFF. CDR3 nucleotides: TGTGCCAGCAGCTTATTCCAGGGGGTTGAGCAGTTCTTC.

Points on this clonotype: A much larger clone lies a single base off, so this may be a read error. V gene TRBV2 combines with J gene TRBJ1-2; D gene ambiguous. V dropped 2 bases and J dropped 3 bases, with 4 bases sitting between them. This CDR3 is built from 12 residues. Germline CDR1 is SNHLY and CDR2 is FYNNEI. CDR3 sequence (DNA): TGTGCCAGCAGTGAATCCTACTATGGCTACACCTTC. This sequence encodes CASSESYYGYTF.

This clonotype was observed a handful of times. The chain uses TRBV4-3 and TRBJ1-2, with D possibly matching TRBD1 (6 bases). The germline CDR1 and CDR2 sequences are LGHNA and YSLEER. V was cut by 6 bases and J by 8 bases, with 13 bases left in between. The CDR3 covers 12 residues. The CDR3 reads CASRGTLDGYTF. The CDR3 DNA sequence: TGCGCCAGCAGGGGGACACTGGACGGCTACACCTTC.

The V gene is TRBV20-1, the J gene TRBJ2-7; 7 bases align to TRBD1. Losses at the gene ends were 0 bases for V and 4 bases for J; bases not matched to a gene: 6. Germline-derived CDR1 and CDR2 are DFQATT and SNEGSKA (reference sequence). The CDR3 covers 14 residues. In DNA form, the CDR3 reads TGCAGTGCTAGAGACCCGGGACAGCAATACGAGCAGTACTTC. Its protein product is CSARDPGQQYEQYF.

This clonotype has a handful of counts. V is TRBV7-9 and J is TRBJ2-7; TRBD1 matches 11 bases. Trimming cost V 5 bases and J 5 bases; bases outside gene matches: 11. CDR1 is SEHNR, CDR2 FQNEAQ, per germline (reference sequence). CDR3 length equals 16 residues. Written as DNA, the CDR3 is TGTGCCAGCAGCGAAACCGGGACAGGGGGGATGGACGAGCAGTACTTC. Translation gives CASSETGTGGMDEQYF.

There are a few counts of this clonotype. This rearrangement joins TRBV7-9 to TRBJ2-1; perhaps D is TRBD1 or TRBD2 (5 bases each). Germline V lookup: CDR1 SEHNR, CDR2 FQNEAQ (reference sequence). Trimming cost V 4 bases and J 0 bases, with 19 bases left between them. The CDR3 spans 18 residues. This chain's CDR3 is CASSYRRMGPSSYNEQFF. The CDR3 bases are TGTGCCAGCAGCTATAGGCGGATGGGACCGAGCTCCTACAATGAGCAGTTCTTC.

The chain carries TRBV5-1 and TRBJ1-1; D unclear. Trimming took off 3 bases at V and 1 base at J, with 10 bases between the two ends. Germline V gene lookup returns CDR1 SGHRS and CDR2 YFSETQ. This CDR3 has 14 residues. The CDR3 nucleotides read TGCGCCAGCAGCTGGACTGTAGGGAACACTGAAGCTTTCTTT. This encodes CASSWTVGNTEAFF.

This clonotype was seen more than once but under ten times. The J gene is TRBJ1-1, the V gene TRBV6-5, with 7 bases aligning to TRBD1. With 2 bases clipped from V and 8 bases from J, the junction kept 8 bases outside the gene matches. The germline CDR1 and CDR2 sequences are MNHEY and SVGAGI. This CDR3 is 14 amino acids long. Here the CDR3 reads CASSYNTGVREAFF. The CDR3 DNA reads TGTGCCAGCAGTTACAATACAGGGGTGCGGGAAGCTTTCTTT.

In this sample, this clonotype turned up a few times. The chain links TRBV7-9 to TRBJ1-2; 11 bases align to TRBD1. V was pared by 1 base and J by 4 bases, with 2 bases of the junction left unmatched. The CDR3 runs to 15 residues. CDR1 is SEHNR and CDR2 is FQNEAQ in the germline V gene (reference sequence). The CDR3 sequence is CASSLEGQGGYGYTF. CDR3 in DNA: TGTGCCAGCAGCTTAGAGGGACAGGGGGGCTATGGCTACACCTTC.

A few counts support this clonotype. The V gene is TRBV11-2, the J gene TRBJ2-7; 7 positions agree with TRBD1. Germline CDR1 SGHAT, CDR2 FQNNGV. V was clipped by 5 bases and J by 2 bases; unmatched bases: 9. There are 15 residues in the CDR3. CDR3: CASSPSADRAYEQYF. The CDR3 DNA reads as TGTGCCAGCAGCCCCTCCGCCGACAGGGCCTACGAGCAGTACTTC.

This rearrangement joins TRBV21-1 to TRBJ2-4; the D call in the table, TRBD1, was not verified against the DNA. TRBV21-1 is given as a pseudogene. The CDR3 spans 17 residues. CDR3 DNA: TGTGCCAGCAGCATATGGACAGGGGGGAGAGCCAAAAACATTCAGTACTTC. As protein: CASSIWTGGRAKNIQYF.

The chain recombines TRBV6-2 or TRBV6-3 with TRBJ2-7, with D possibly TRBD1 on 5 matching bases. The CDR3 has 13 residues. Trimming left V 7 bases short and J 0 bases short, with 10 bases between. CDR1 and CDR2 (germline): MNHEY, SVGEGT. As DNA, the CDR3 is TGTGCCAGCACCGTAGACAGCTCCTACGAGCAGTACTTC. It codes for CASTVDSSYEQYF.

Ten or more counts support this clonotype. The V gene is TRBV5-5, the J gene TRBJ2-7; 9 nucleotides line up with TRBD1. Germline V lookup: CDR1 SGHKS, CDR2 YYEKEE (reference sequence). The CDR3 is 14 residues long. The V and J ends lost 3 bases and 6 bases, in that order; junction bases with no gene match: 7. The CDR3 reads CASSSGTGWAEQYF. The CDR3 nucleotides are TGTGCCAGCAGCTCCGGGACAGGGTGGGCCGAGCAGTACTTC.